This T cell receptor (beta chain) was found in a study of T cells in Graves' hyperthyroidism and ophthalmopathy. Broader study findings: Median prediction lead before ophthalmopathy onset was 6.5 to 7 months with the model. Separation of ophthalmopathy from stable hyperthyroidism was achieved by a 13 V-J model.

This clonotype has a count of ten or more. Its matching antigen is unknown. Patients with ophthalmopathy all had a Clinical Activity Score of at least 3, a NOSPECS grade of at least 4 and duration under 3 months. PBMCs came from 9 to 10 ml fresh peripheral blood. The source material, RNA transcripts, was used to amplify TCR beta CDR3 regions. TCR CDR3 underwent first-round RT-PCR with the HTBI primer set. TCRdb recomputed calls from the multiplex PCR reads with MiXCR, one row per CDR3 protein. The profile shows roughly 560,000 distinct CDR3 sequences, over 12% of them singletons. The CDR3 is 14 residues long. CDR1 is ENHRY and CDR2 is SYGVKD in the germline V gene. The V end lost 2 bases, the J end lost 2 bases, and 10 bases lay between the germline ends.

This chain joins TRBV10-3 and TRBJ2-7; the D is unclear. Material: blood. The receptor's source is a woman aged 40 to 50 with Graves' ophthalmopathy. The CDR3 reads CAISEGSGAYEQYF. The CDR3 DNA follows: TGTGCCATCAGTGAGGGCAGTGGAGCCTACGAGCAGTACTTC.